This entry concerns a single T cell receptor beta chain. No cognate antigen has been identified for it. Per-nucleotide qualities are absent, and no much larger clonotype sits a single base away. To prepare the library, the immunoSEQ multiplex PCR assay was applied. TCRdb carries this immuneACCESS record with in-frame sequences only. Its versions omit some clonotypes, under half of them owing to an unresolved V gene in the studies checked, with the rest unexplained. The sample has approximately 88,000 clones on record, 90% to 95% of them singletons. The ten most abundant clones make up around 1% of the sample. CDR3 length: 13 amino acids, cysteine to phenylalanine. The sequence is cut down to CDR3 DNA, 39 bases in frame from base 1. CDR1 and CDR2 were assigned from the germline V gene as SNHLY and FYNNEI. The V end loses 5 bases and the J end loses 8 bases, and a stretch of 15 bases separates them. The data derive from a study of control samples from healthy donors and cancer patients (dated by TCRdb to the early 2020s).

The sequencing sample was made of blood. The rearranged chain carries TRBV2 and TRBJ1-2; TRBD1 is possibly the D segment (5 matching bases). This receptor was identified in a woman aged 30 to 39 in good health. The base sequence is TGTGCCAGCAGTCAGGGACGGGAGGCGGGCTACACCTTC. It translates as CASSQGREAGYTF.